The present TCR beta chain was sequenced within a study of T cell changes during pregnancy in multiple sclerosis (dated by TCRdb to about 2019). For the study in its entirety: In women with multiple sclerosis, the researchers looked at how the T cell repertoire shifted as pregnancy progressed.

Libraries came from the immunoSEQ multiplex PCR assay. In its TCRdb copy, this immuneACCESS table keeps in-frame sequences only and misses some clones. Where compared with another copy, unresolved V genes explain less than half of these, and the others have no known cause. Across this sample there are about 77,000 clones, with over 75% seen only once. In total, the top ten clones hold over 1.5% of the sample. V is reduced by 2 bases and J by 7 bases, leaving a spacing of 23 bases between them. Reading the germline V gene gives CDR1 SGHAT and CDR2 FQNNGV. Counted from cysteine to phenylalanine, this CDR3 has 17 amino acids. CDR3 DNA is the only sequence kept; it has 51 bases, read in frame from the first base. This clone was seen a handful of times. The antigen this receptor binds is unknown. Base qualities are missing; no much larger clone stands one base away.

This TCR was sampled from a female donor with multiple sclerosis, enrolled in a pregnancy study. The sample in question was peripheral blood, obtained before pregnancy. Rearrangement joined TRBV11-2 to TRBJ1-2; TRBD1 is a possible D gene, resting on 5 matching bases. Here the CDR3 is given as CASSLPGLLIQFSGYTF. The nucleotide sequence reads TGTGCCAGCAGCTTACCGGGACTGTTGATTCAGTTCTCTGGCTACACCTTC.